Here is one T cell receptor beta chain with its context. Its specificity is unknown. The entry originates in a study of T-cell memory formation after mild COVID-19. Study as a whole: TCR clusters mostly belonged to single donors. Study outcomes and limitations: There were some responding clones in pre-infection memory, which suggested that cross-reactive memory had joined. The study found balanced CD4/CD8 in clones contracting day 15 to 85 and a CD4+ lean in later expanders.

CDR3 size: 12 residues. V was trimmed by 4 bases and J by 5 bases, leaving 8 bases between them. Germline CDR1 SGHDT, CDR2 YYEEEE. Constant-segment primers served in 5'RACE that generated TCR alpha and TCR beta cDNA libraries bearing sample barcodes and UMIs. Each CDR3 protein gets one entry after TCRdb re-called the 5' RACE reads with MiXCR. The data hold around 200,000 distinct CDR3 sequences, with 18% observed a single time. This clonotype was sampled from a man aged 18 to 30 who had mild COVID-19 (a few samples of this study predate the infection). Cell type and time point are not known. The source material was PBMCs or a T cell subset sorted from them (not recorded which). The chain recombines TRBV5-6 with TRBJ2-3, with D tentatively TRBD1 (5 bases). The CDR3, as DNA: TGTGCCAGCAGCCGACAGAAAGATACGCAGTATTTT. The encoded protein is CASSRQKDTQYF.